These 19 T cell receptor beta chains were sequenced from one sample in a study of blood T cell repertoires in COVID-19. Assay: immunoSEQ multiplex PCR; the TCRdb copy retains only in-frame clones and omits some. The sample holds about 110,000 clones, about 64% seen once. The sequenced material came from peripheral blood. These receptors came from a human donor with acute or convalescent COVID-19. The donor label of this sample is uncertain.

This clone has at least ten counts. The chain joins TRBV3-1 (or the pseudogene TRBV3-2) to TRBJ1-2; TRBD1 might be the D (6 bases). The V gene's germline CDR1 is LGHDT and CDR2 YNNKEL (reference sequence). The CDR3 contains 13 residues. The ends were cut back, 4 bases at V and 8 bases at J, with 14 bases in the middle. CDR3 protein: CASSRIKGDGYTF. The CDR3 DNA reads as TGTGCCAGCAGCCGTATAAAGGGGGACGGCTACACCTTC.

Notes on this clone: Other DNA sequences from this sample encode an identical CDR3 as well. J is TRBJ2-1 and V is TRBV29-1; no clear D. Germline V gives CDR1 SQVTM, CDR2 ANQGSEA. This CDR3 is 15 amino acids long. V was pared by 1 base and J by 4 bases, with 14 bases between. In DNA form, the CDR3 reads TGCAGCGTTGAAGGGTACCCACTCCGTTACAATGAGCAGTTCTTC. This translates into CSVEGYPLRYNEQFF.

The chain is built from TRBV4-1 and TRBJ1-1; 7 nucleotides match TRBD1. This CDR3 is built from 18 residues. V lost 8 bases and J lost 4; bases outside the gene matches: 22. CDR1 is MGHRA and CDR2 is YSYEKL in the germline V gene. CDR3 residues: CASHPTRTGPSSGTEAFF. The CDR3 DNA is TGCGCCAGCCATCCGACCCGGACAGGCCCTTCCTCGGGCACTGAAGCTTTCTTT.

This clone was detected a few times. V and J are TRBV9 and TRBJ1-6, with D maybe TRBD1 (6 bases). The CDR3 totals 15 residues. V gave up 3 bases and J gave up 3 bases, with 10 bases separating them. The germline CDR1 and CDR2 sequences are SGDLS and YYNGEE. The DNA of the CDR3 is TGTGCCAGCAGCGCCCGGGACAACTATAATTCACCCCTCCACTTT. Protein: CASSARDNYNSPLHF. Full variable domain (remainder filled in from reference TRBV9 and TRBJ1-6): DSGVTQTPKHLITATGQRVTLRCSPRSGDLSVYWYQQSLDQGLQFLIQYYNGEERAKGNILERFSAQQFPDLHSELNLSSLELGDSALYFCASSARDNYNSPLHFGNGTRLTVT.

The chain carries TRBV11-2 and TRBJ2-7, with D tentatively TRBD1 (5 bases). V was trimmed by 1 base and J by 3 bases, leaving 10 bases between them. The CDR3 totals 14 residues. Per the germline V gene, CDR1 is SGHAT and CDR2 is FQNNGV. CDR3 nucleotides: TGTGCCAGCAGCTTAGGGTCCCAGGGCTACGAGCAGTACTTC. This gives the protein CASSLGSQGYEQYF. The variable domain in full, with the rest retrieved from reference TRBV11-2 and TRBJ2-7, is EAGVAQSPRYKIIEKRQSVAFWCNPISGHATLYWYQQILGQGPKLLIQFQNNGVVDDSQLPKDRFSAERLKGVDSTLKIQPAKLEDSAVYLCASSLGSQGYEQYFGPGTRLTVT.

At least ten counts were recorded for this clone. In nucleotides, the CDR3 is TGTGCCAGCAGTGAAACTAGCGGGGGGCCAGAGACCCAGTACTTC. Encoded protein: CASSETSGGPETQYF. The rearrangement links TRBV6-1 to TRBJ2-5, with TRBD2 matching 12 bases. The CDR3 extends over 15 amino acids. The V gene's germline CDR1 is MNHNS and CDR2 SASEGT. V dropped 2 bases and J dropped 4; count of bases not matched to a gene: 2.

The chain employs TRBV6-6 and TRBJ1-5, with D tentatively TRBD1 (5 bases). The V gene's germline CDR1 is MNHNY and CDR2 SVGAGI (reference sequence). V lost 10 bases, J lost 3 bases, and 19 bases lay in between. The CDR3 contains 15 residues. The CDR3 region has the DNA TGTGCCACCACTCCCTTGGGGCAGCCCAATCAGCCCCAGCATTTT. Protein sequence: CATTPLGQPNQPQHF.

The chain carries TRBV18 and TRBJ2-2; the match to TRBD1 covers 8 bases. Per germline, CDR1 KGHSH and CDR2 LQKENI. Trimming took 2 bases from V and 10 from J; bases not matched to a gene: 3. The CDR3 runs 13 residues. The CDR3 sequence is CASSPTDRAELFF. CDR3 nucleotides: TGTGCCAGCTCACCAACGGACAGGGCGGAGCTGTTTTTT.

The CDR3 protein is CASKVAGGPETQYF. The CDR3 nucleotides are TGTGCCAGCAAAGTAGCGGGGGGACCGGAGACCCAGTACTTC. This chain connects TRBV6-5 to TRBJ2-5; the match to TRBD2 covers 10 bases. V was clipped by 7 bases and J by 5 bases; unmatched bases: 7. The germline V gene has CDR1 MNHEY and CDR2 SVGAGI. This CDR3 comprises 14 residues.

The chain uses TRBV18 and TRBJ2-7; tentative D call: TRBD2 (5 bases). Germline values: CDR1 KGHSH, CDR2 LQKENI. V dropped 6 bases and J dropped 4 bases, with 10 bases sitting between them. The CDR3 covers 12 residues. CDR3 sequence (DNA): TGTGCCAGCTCGGCTGCGGGTTACGAGCAGTACTTC. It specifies CASSAAGYEQYF.

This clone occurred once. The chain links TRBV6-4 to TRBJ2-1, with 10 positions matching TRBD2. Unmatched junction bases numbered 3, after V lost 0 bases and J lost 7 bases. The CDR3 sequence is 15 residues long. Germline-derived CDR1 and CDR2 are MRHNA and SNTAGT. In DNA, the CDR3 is TGTGCCAGCAGTGACTCGGAGCGGGGGGGAAATGAGCAGTTCTTC. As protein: CASSDSERGGNEQFF.

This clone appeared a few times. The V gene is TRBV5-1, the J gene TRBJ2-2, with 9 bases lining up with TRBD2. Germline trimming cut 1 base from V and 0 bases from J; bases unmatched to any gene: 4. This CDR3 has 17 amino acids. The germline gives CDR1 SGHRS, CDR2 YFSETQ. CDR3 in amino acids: CASSLKSGGSNTGELFF. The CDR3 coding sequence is TGCGCCAGCAGCTTGAAGAGCGGGGGGTCGAACACCGGGGAGCTGTTTTTT.

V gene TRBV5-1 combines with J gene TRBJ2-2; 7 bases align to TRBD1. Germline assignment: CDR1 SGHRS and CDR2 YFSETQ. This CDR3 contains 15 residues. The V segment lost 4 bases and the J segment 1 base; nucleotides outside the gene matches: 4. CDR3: CASSPRTGNTGELFF. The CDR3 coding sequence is TGCGCCAGCAGCCCTAGGACAGGGAACACCGGGGAGCTGTTTTTT.

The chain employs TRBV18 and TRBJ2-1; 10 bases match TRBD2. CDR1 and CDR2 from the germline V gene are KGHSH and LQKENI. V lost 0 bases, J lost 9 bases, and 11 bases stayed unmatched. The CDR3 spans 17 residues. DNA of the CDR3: TGTGCCAGCTCACCACCGGGGAGCGGGGGGGCCCAAGGTGAGCAGTTCTTC. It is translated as CASSPPGSGGAQGEQFF.

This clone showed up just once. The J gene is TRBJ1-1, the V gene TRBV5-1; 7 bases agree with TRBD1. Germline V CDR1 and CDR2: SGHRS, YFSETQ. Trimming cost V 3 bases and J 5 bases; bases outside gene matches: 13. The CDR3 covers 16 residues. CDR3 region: CASSSRQGSTVTEAFF. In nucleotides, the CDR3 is TGCGCCAGCAGCTCGCGACAGGGTTCTACGGTGACTGAAGCTTTCTTT.

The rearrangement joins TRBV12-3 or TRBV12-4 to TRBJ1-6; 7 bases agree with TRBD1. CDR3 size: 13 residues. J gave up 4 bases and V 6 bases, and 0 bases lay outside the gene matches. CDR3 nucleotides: TGTGCCAGCAGGGACAGGTATAATTCACCCCTCCACTTT. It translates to CASRDRYNSPLHF.

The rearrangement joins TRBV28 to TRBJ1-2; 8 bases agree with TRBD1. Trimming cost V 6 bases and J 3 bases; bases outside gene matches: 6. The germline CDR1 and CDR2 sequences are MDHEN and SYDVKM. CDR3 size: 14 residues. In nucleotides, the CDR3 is TGTGCCAGCAGGCCCACAGGGGGTGACTATGGCTACACCTTC. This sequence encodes CASRPTGGDYGYTF.

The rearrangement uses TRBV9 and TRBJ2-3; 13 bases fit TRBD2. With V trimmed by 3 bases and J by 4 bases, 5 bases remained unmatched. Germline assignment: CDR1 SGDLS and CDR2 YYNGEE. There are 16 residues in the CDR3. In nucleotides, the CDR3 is TGTGCCAGCAGCGCGGGGACTAGCGGGGACCCAGATACGCAGTATTTT. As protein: CASSAGTSGDPDTQYF.

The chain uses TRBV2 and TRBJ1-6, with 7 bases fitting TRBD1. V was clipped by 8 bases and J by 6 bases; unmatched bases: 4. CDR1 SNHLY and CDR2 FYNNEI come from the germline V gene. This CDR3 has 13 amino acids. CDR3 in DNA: TGTGCCAGCGAGACAGGGTTTAATTCACCCCTCCACTTT. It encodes CASETGFNSPLHF.